This T cell receptor (beta chain) derives from a study of blood T cells in healthy people across ages (dated by TCRdb to the mid-2010s). Context from the whole study: In model experiments, template switching captured roughly one uniquely barcoded TCR beta cDNA molecule for every two T cells. Using deep sequencing normalized with unique cDNA molecular identifiers, the study measured how TCR beta repertoire diversity changes with age. Donors were grouped into four age groups: young (average about 15 years), middle-aged (roughly 38), aged (roughly 67) and long-lived (around 80). To avoid experimental bias, donors of different ages were spread randomly across the sequencing lanes. Using the same blood draw, the study looked at two additional independent replicas of 1 million unique cDNA reads for two donors, one aged 18 to 30 and the other aged 80 or older.

Library preparation was by 5' RACE. The run used an Illumina HiSeq 2500. A second PCR of about 6 to 11 cycles was run with a J-beta primer mix and a sample-barcoded 5' primer. A template-switch 5' adaptor carrying 12 random nucleotides introduced a unique molecular identifier onto each TCR beta cDNA molecule. At least 2.5 million CDR3-containing paired-end reads were obtained from each sample. The Mint cDNA synthesis kit, primed by a TRBC-specific oligonucleotide, was used to synthesize first-strand cDNA from all RNA. Following uracil-DNA glycosylase treatment, a first 18-cycle PCR with universal primers M1SS and BC2_uni_R was performed on all cDNA. As for the authors' bioinformatics: For normalization, 1 million high-quality reads were randomly selected from each sample, with every read carrying a distinct molecular identifier. Reads with shared molecular identifiers were discarded instead of being binned into consensus sequences. MiTCR, with a Q25 quality threshold and the strictest error-elimination algorithm, was used for CDR3 identification, clonotype clustering and error correction. A nonparametric unseen species model with Euler transformation was used to estimate a lower bound on total TCR beta diversity. Clones were called with MiXCR by TCRdb after fastp trimmed the public reads at Q25, and only in-frame beta chains were retained. Every entry covers one CDR3 protein and lists the most common genes and DNA from its rows. These V and J calls derive from TCRdb rather than the authors' analysis. A total of 1.5 million to 1.8 million distinct CDR3 sequences appear in this sample, approximately 39% of them only once. Of the sample, about 3.8% falls within the top ten clones.

The roughly 38 donors, aged 6 to 90 years, were systemically healthy Caucasian individuals from Russia. Ten milliliters of peripheral blood were collected from each donor into EDTA-treated Vacutainer tubes. Ficoll-Paque density-gradient centrifugation was used to isolate PBMCs, with at least 6.5 million per sample. Trizol reagent was used to extract total RNA from PBMCs, with at least 6 micrograms per sample. The percentages of naive CD45RAhigh/CD27high T cells were determined by flow cytometry on a PBMC aliquot from every donor. The germline V gene (reference sequence) supplies CDR1 LNHNV and CDR2 YYDKDF. The CDR3 numbers 14 residues from cysteine through phenylalanine. Kept here is only the CDR3 DNA, which spans 42 bases and is read in frame from base 1. Beyond this particular receptor, the publication reports: Estimates of total diversity based on one million sequenced T cells were considered lower bounds and underestimates. Because profiling used bulk unsorted PBMCs, naive and antigen-experienced compartments could not be compared conclusively. There was a strong correlation between observed TCR beta diversity and the percentage of naive T cells measured by flow cytometry. Compared with the aged group, the long-lived group had more naive CD4+ T cells, fewer expanded clones and increased TCR diversity, a pattern suggesting age selection. Observed TCR beta diversity per million T cells fell roughly linearly with age, and a significant reduction was already apparent by age roughly 40. Donor CMV infection status was unknown, potentially confounding age-related changes in expanded clonotypes.

On this clonotype: This clone's antigen is unknown. One end of the junction does not line up with germline, which may come from a read error.

The sequence derives from a woman between 18 and 30 years old in good health. The V gene is TRBV15 and the J gene is TRBJ1-2; matching of 5 bases hints at TRBD1 as the D gene. The sample consisted of blood. The DNA is TGTGCCACCAGCAACAGGCATGGGTTCTATGGCCACACCTTC. Translated, this is CATSNRHGFYGHTF.